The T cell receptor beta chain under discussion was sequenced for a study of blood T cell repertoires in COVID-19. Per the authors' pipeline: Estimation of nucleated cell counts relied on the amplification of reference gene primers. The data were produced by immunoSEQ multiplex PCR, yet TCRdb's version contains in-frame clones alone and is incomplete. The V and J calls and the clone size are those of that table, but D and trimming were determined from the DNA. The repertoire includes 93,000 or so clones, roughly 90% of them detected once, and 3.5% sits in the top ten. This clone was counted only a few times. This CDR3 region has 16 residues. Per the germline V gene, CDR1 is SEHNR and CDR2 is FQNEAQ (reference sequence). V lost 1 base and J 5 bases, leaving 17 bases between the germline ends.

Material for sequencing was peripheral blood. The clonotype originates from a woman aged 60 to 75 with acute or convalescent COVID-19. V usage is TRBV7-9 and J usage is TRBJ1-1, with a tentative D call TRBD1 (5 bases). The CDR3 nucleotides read TGTGCCAGCAGCTTAGATGGTTGGGGGGAAGTTACTGAAGCTTTCTTT. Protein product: CASSLDGWGEVTEAFF.